These T cell receptor beta chains were read from a single sample in a study of vaccination and CD4 T cells after COVID-19. Their cognate antigens are unknown. TCRdb used MiXCR to reprocess the PCR reads, holding one entry per CDR3 protein. The table includes about 14,000 distinct CDR3 sequences, approximately 46% detected once. Sequencing used CD4+ T cells from blood, cultured in vitro, obtained after SARS-CoV-2 vaccination. The receptors stem from a human donor who had recovered from COVID-19. CDR3s include the opening cysteine and the closing phenylalanine or tryptophan. Each record gives: clone size, V gene, J gene, D gene, CDR3 protein, CDR3 DNA. A D gene is named only where the DNA matches it firmly. For some rows the clone size is stated as once, few or many, or as a class when expanded; others skip it.

size: few
V: TRBV20-1
J: TRBJ1-6
D: .
CDR3: CSASFGQSRNSPLHF
DNA: TGCAGTGCTAGCTTTGGACAGTCCCGAAATTCACCCCTCCACTTT

size: few
V: TRBV20-1
J: TRBJ2-5
D: TRBD1
CDR3: CSARDRRSSTTQYF
DNA: TGCAGTGCTAGGGACAGGCGTTCGAGTACGACCCAGTACTTC

size: few
V: TRBV27
J: TRBJ1-6
D: TRBD1
CDR3: CASNSIRQGYNSPLHF
DNA: TGTGCCAGCAATTCCATCCGACAGGGCTATAATTCACCCCTCCACTTT

size: .
V: TRBV20-1
J: TRBJ2-1
D: .
CDR3: CSAKKPSGRHNEQFF
DNA: TGCAGTGCGAAGAAACCATCCGGACGACACAATGAGCAGTTCTTC

size: .
V: TRBV28
J: TRBJ2-4
D: .
CDR3: CASSFPTGGGIQYF
DNA: TGTGCCAGCAGTTTCCCTACAGGGGGGGGCATTCAGTACTTC

size: few
V: TRBV19
J: TRBJ2-5
D: TRBD1
CDR3: CASRRGRGQQETQYF
DNA: TGTGCCAGTAGACGGGGCAGGGGGCAGCAAGAGACCCAGTACTTC

size: few
V: TRBV18
J: TRBJ2-2
D: .
CDR3: CASSPSLTGELFF
DNA: TGTGCCAGCTCACCCTCCCTCACCGGGGAGCTGTTTTTT

size: .
V: TRBV11-1
J: TRBJ1-1
D: .
CDR3: CASSLDTQLNTEAFF
DNA: TGTGCCAGCAGCTTGGACACCCAATTGAACACTGAAGCTTTCTTT

size: .
V: TRBV6-1
J: TRBJ2-5
D: .
CDR3: CASRQRVQETQYF
DNA: TGTGCCAGCAGGCAGCGGGTCCAAGAGACCCAGTACTTC

size: few
V: TRBV28
J: TRBJ1-1
D: .
CDR3: CASSLQGGGAFF
DNA: TGTGCCAGCAGTCTACAGGGCGGTGGTGCTTTCTTT

size: medium-sized
V: TRBV6-5
J: TRBJ2-4
D: .
CDR3: CASSSFGLAKNIQYF
DNA: TGTGCCAGCAGTTCCTTTGGGTTAGCCAAAAACATTCAGTACTTC

size: .
V: TRBV28
J: TRBJ1-5
D: .
CDR3: CASSLWGPGQDNQPQHF
DNA: TGTGCCAGCAGTTTATGGGGACCGGGACAAGACAATCAGCCCCAGCATTTT

size: few
V: TRBV6-1
J: TRBJ1-5
D: .
CDR3: CATQTRGGYQPQHF
DNA: TGTGCCACCCAGACCCGAGGGGGTTATCAGCCCCAGCATTTT

size: medium-sized
V: TRBV6-4
J: TRBJ2-2
D: TRBD1
CDR3: CASSDSDRGELFF
DNA: TGTGCCAGCAGTGACTCGGACAGGGGGGAGCTGTTTTTT

size: .
V: TRBV6-2/TRBV6-3
J: TRBJ2-1
D: .
CDR3: CASRAPYNEQFF
DNA: TGTGCCAGCAGAGCCCCCTACAATGAGCAGTTCTTC

size: .
V: TRBV6-5
J: TRBJ1-4
D: .
CDR3: CASSYSRHPATNEKLFF
DNA: TGTGCCAGCAGTTACTCCCGACACCCTGCAACTAATGAAAAACTGTTTTTT

size: .
V: TRBV20-1
J: TRBJ1-1
D: .
CDR3: CSAPNPDWRSTEAFF
DNA: TGCAGTGCCCCCAATCCGGACTGGAGGTCCACTGAAGCTTTCTTT

size: medium-sized
V: TRBV20-1
J: TRBJ2-3
D: .
CDR3: CSASPTTDTQYF
DNA: TGCAGTGCTAGTCCAACCACAGATACGCAGTATTTT

size: medium-sized
V: TRBV7-2
J: TRBJ2-3
D: TRBD2
CDR3: CASSSLAGGFVDTQYF
DNA: TGTGCCAGCAGCTCACTAGCGGGAGGGTTTGTAGATACGCAGTATTTT

size: .
V: TRBV7-3
J: TRBJ2-1
D: TRBD2
CDR3: CASSQLAGEYSEQFF
DNA: TGTGCCAGCAGCCAACTAGCGGGAGAATACAGTGAGCAGTTCTTC

size: .
V: TRBV9
J: TRBJ2-7
D: .
CDR3: CASSVVGYEQYF
DNA: TGTGCCAGCAGCGTAGTAGGTTACGAGCAGTACTTC

size: .
V: TRBV28
J: TRBJ2-7
D: .
CDR3: CASTTGGPSHEQYF
DNA: TGTGCCAGCACCACCGGAGGGCCCTCCCACGAGCAGTACTTC

size: .
V: TRBV7-3
J: TRBJ2-2
D: TRBD2
CDR3: CASSLSPGGRDTGELFF
DNA: TGTGCCAGCAGCTTATCTCCTGGCGGGAGGGACACCGGGGAGCTGTTTTTT

size: .
V: TRBV12-3/TRBV12-4
J: TRBJ2-5
D: TRBD2
CDR3: CASSPLGVSYSGRAFETPYF
DNA: TGTGCCAGCAGTCCCCTGGGGGTCTCGTATAGCGGGAGGGCCTTTGAGACCCCGTACTTC

size: few
V: TRBV19
J: TRBJ1-1
D: .
CDR3: CASSTPYSNQLTEAFF
DNA: TGTGCCAGTAGTACGCCGTACAGCAACCAACTCACTGAAGCTTTCTTT

size: medium-sized
V: TRBV29-1
J: TRBJ1-1
D: TRBD1
CDR3: CSAPRGQGFGGAEAFF
DNA: TGCAGCGCCCCGAGGGGACAGGGTTTTGGAGGGGCTGAAGCTTTCTTT

size: few
V: TRBV5-4
J: TRBJ2-5
D: .
CDR3: CASSLSGYQETQYF
DNA: TGTGCCAGCAGCTTGTCAGGGTACCAAGAGACCCAGTACTTC

size: .
V: TRBV28
J: TRBJ1-2
D: TRBD1
CDR3: CASSLGTGYGYTF
DNA: TGTGCCAGCAGTCTAGGGACAGGTTATGGCTACACCTTC

size: few
V: TRBV7-3
J: TRBJ2-3
D: TRBD2
CDR3: CASSFSGGVGDTQYF
DNA: TGTGCCAGCAGCTTTAGCGGGGGGGTCGGAGATACGCAGTATTTT

size: .
V: TRBV19
J: TRBJ2-1
D: .
CDR3: CASSISVPGPGGGNEQFF
DNA: TGTGCCAGTAGTATAAGCGTCCCGGGGCCAGGGGGGGGGAATGAGCAGTTCTTC

size: .
V: TRBV21-1
J: TRBJ1-1
D: .
CDR3: CASSNTPSEGPMNTEAFF
DNA: TGTGCCAGCAGCAACACACCTAGTGAAGGCCCCATGAACACTGAAGCTTTCTTT

size: few
V: TRBV2
J: TRBJ2-7
D: .
CDR3: CATPPRGRDYEQYF
DNA: TGTGCCACCCCCCCCCGCGGCAGGGATTACGAGCAGTACTTC